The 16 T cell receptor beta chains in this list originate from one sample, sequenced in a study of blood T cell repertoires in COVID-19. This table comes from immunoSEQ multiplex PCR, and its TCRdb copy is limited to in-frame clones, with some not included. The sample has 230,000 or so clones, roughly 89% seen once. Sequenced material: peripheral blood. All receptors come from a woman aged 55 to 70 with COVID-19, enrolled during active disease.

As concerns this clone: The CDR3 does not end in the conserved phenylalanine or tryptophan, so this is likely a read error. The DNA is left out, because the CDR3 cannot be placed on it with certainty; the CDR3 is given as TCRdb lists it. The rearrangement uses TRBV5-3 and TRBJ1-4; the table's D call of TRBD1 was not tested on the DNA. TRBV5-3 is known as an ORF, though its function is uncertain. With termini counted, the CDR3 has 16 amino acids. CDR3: CARSLNMEQGASRARV.

CDR3: CASSVQGNQPQHF. The CDR3 DNA reads as TGTGCCAGCAGTGTACAGGGTAATCAGCCCCAGCATTTT. The rearrangement links TRBV2 to TRBJ1-5, with TRBD1 as a possible D gene (6 bases). The CDR3 runs 13 residues. V was pared by 4 bases and J by 4 bases, with 8 bases between. Germline CDR1 SNHLY, CDR2 FYNNEI.

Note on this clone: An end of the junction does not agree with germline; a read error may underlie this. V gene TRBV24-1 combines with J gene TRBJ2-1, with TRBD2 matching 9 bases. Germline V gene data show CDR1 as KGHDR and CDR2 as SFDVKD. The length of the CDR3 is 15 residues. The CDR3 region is CATSLAGASFNEQFF. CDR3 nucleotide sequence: TGTGCCACCAGTTTAGCGGGGGCCTCCTTCAATGAGCAGTTCTTC.

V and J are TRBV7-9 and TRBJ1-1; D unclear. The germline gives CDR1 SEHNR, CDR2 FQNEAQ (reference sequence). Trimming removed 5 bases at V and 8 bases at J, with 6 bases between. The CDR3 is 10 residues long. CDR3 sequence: CASSPLEAFF. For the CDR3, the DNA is TGTGCCAGCAGCCCCCTCGAAGCTTTCTTT.

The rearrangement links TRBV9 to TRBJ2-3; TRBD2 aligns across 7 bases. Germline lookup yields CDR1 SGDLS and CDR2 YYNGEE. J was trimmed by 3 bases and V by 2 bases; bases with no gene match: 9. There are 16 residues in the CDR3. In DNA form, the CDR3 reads TGTGCCAGCAGCGTTGGGCCCGAGCGGGGAACAGATACGCAGTATTTT. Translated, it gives CASSVGPERGTDTQYF.

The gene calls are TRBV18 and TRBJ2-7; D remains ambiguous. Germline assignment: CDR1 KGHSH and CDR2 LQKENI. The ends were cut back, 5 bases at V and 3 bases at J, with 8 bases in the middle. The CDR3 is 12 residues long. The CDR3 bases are TGTGCCAGCTCAGAGAGCCGCTACGAGCAGTACTTC. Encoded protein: CASSESRYEQYF.

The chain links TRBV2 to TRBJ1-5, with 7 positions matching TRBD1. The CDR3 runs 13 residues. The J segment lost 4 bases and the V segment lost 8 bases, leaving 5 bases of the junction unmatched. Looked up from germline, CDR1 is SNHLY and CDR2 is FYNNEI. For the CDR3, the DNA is TGTGCCAGCCTCGGGACAGAGAATCAGCCCCAGCATTTT. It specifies CASLGTENQPQHF.

The CDR3 sequence: CASSSGISGANVLTF. In DNA, the CDR3 is TGTGCCAGCAGCTCAGGAATCTCTGGGGCCAACGTCCTGACTTTC. The chain recombines TRBV5-5 with TRBJ2-6; D call uncertain. The CDR3 contains 15 residues. CDR1 and CDR2 from the germline V gene are SGHKS and YYEKEE (reference sequence). Trimming removed 3 bases at V and 0 bases at J, with 7 bases between.

The CDR3 DNA reads as TGTGCCACCAGTGATTTATTAGGGGACCACCGGGACAGGGGGTCGAATGAGCAGTTCTTC. It yields the protein CATSDLLGDHRDRGSNEQFF. The chain employs TRBV24-1 and TRBJ2-1, with 11 nucleotides matching TRBD1. The germline V gene has CDR1 KGHDR and CDR2 SFDVKD. Losses at the gene ends were 1 base for V and 7 bases for J; bases not matched to a gene: 17. The CDR3 is made up of 20 amino acids.

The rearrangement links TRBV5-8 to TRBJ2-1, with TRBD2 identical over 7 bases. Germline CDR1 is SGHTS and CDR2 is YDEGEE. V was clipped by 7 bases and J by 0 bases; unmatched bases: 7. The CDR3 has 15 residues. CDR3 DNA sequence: TGTGCCAGCCTCCTCGGGGGGACCTCCTACAATGAGCAGTTCTTC. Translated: CASLLGGTSYNEQFF.

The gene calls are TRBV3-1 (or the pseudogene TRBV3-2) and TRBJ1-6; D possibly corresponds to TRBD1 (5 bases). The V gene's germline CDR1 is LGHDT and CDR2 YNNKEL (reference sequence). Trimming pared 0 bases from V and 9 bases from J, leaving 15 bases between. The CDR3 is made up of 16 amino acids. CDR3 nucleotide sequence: TGTGCCAGCAGCCAAGAGAGGAAGAGGGGAGGTTCACCCCTCCACTTT. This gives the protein CASSQERKRGGSPLHF.

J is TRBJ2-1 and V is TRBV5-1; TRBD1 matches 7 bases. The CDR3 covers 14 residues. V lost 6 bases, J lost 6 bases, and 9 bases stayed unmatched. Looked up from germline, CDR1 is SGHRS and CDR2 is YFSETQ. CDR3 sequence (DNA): TGCGCCAGCAACGTAGGGGGCTGGGGCAATGAGCAGTTCTTC. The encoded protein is CASNVGGWGNEQFF.

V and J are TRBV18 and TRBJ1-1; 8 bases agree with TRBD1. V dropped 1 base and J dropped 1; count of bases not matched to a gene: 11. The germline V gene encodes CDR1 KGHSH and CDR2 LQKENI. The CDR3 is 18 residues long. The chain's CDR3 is CASSPRRTGSVQNTEAFF. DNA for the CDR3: TGTGCCAGCTCACCACGACGGACAGGGTCGGTGCAGAACACTGAAGCTTTCTTT.

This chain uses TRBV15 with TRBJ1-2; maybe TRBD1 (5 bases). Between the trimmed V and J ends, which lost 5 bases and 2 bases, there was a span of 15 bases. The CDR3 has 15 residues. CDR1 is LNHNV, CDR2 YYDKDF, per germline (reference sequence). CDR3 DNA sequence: TGTGCCACCAGCGGACGTTTGGGGGGAAACTATGGCTACACCTTC. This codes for CATSGRLGGNYGYTF.

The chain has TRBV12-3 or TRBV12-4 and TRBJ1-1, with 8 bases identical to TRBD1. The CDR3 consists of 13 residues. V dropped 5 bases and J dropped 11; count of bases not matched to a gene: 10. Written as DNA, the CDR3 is TGTGCCAGCAGTACCCGGACAGGGATACGTGCTTTCTTT. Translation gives CASSTRTGIRAFF.

The CDR3 DNA follows: TGTGCCAGCAGTCCGACAGGGGGCTTGGTTATAGGATCACCCCTCCACTTT. Amino acid sequence: CASSPTGGLVIGSPLHF. The chain couples TRBV27 to TRBJ1-6, with TRBD1 matching over 10 bases. The CDR3 extends over 17 amino acids. The V gene end was trimmed by 5 bases and the J gene end by 10 bases; junction bases not matched to a gene: 14. Germline lookup yields CDR1 MNHEY and CDR2 SMNVEV (reference sequence).